These 18 T cell receptor beta chains originate from one sample sequenced in a study of CD8+CD57+ T cells in acquired aplastic anemia. Patients selected for sequencing had displayed CD8+CD57+ cell expansion by flow cytometry. The use of genomic DNA as template underpinned the TCR beta VDJ and CDR3 profiling. TCRdb re-called the reads through MiXCR, storing one row per CDR3 protein. The sample carries approximately 300,000 distinct CDR3 sequences, about 50% recorded once. Material: sorted CD4+, CD8+, or CD8+CD57+ T cells (not recorded which) from PBMCs. Receptors were obtained from a human donor with aplastic anemia.

V is TRBV5-1 and J is TRBJ2-7; D is ambiguous. The CDR3 has 10 residues. Germline assignment: CDR1 SGHRS and CDR2 YFSETQ. Between the trimmed V and J ends, which lost 1 base and 6 bases, there was a span of 2 bases. This chain's CDR3 is CASSLLEQYF. The CDR3 DNA follows: TGCGCCAGCAGCTTGCTCGAGCAGTACTTC.

The chain is built from TRBV12-5 and TRBJ2-7; D is unclear. The CDR3 contains 12 residues. Trimming removed 5 bases from V and 5 bases from J, with 10 bases in between. The germline gives CDR1 LGHNT, CDR2 FRNRAP. The CDR3 DNA reads TGTGCTAGTGGTACCGGCCGCCACGAGCAGTACTTC. Residues: CASGTGRHEQYF. Together with reference TRBV12-5 and TRBJ2-7, the CDR3 gives the full variable domain: DARVTQTPRHKVTEMGQEVTMRCQPILGHNTVFWYRQTMMQGLELLAYFRNRAPLDDSGMPKDRFSAEMPDATLATLKIQPSEPRDSAVYFCASGTGRHEQYFGPGTRLTVT.

This clonotype turned up a few times. The V call is TRBV5-4, the J call TRBJ1-4, with D perhaps TRBD1 (6 bases). With 2 bases removed from V and 10 bases from J, the gap between germline ends came to 15 bases. Germline assignment: CDR1 SGHNT and CDR2 YYREEE (reference sequence). The CDR3 is 14 amino acids. In DNA form, the CDR3 reads TGTGCCAGCAGCTTACAGGGCCGCGCTGGAAAACTGTTTTTT. It is translated as CASSLQGRAGKLFF.

The rearrangement links TRBV7-9 to TRBJ1-6; 8 bases match TRBD1. V lost 7 bases, J lost 0 bases, and 5 bases stayed unmatched. CDR3 length equals 16 residues. CDR1 SEHNR and CDR2 FQNEAQ come from the germline V gene (reference sequence). The CDR3 sequence: CASTGQGGSYNSPLHF. The CDR3, as DNA: TGTGCCAGCACCGGACAGGGAGGCTCCTATAATTCACCCCTCCACTTT.

The sample holds many counts of this clonotype. The chain combines TRBV25-1 with TRBJ1-2; D is possibly TRBD1 (5 bases). The CDR3 contains 13 residues. Germline V gene sequence: CDR1 MGHDK, CDR2 SYGVNS. The V end was cut by 7 bases, the J end by 8 bases, with 17 bases between. CDR3 sequence: CASMEAGGWGYTF. CDR3 coding DNA: TGTGCCAGCATGGAGGCCGGGGGTTGGGGCTACACCTTC.

For the CDR3, the DNA is TGTGCCAGCAGTGAAGAGGGGACAGGAGTCTACGAGCAGTACTTC. Its protein is CASSEEGTGVYEQYF. The chain combines TRBV2 with TRBJ2-7; TRBD1 agrees at 8 bases. This CDR3 region has 15 residues. Trimming cost V 1 base and J 3 bases; bases outside gene matches: 5. The germline V gene has CDR1 SNHLY and CDR2 FYNNEI.

This chain connects TRBV29-1 to TRBJ1-2; D may be TRBD1 (6 bases). The CDR3 covers 13 residues. Trimming removed 8 bases at V and 2 bases at J, with 15 bases between. Germline V gene lookup returns CDR1 SQVTM and CDR2 ANQGSEA. The CDR3 spells CSIGAGANYGYTF. The CDR3 DNA is TGCAGCATTGGGGCAGGGGCCAACTATGGCTACACCTTC.

CDR3 residues: CASSFGQFSTDTQYF. As DNA, the CDR3 is TGTGCCAGCAGCTTCGGACAATTTAGCACAGATACGCAGTATTTT. This rearrangement joins TRBV11-3 to TRBJ2-3, with D maybe TRBD1 (5 bases). Germline V gene sequence: CDR1 SGHNT, CDR2 YENEEA. This CDR3 comprises 15 residues. The V and J ends lost 3 bases and 0 bases respectively, with 10 bases between them.

The chain employs TRBV3-1 and TRBJ1-4; D is perhaps TRBD1 (5 bases). The CDR3 covers 16 residues. Germline V CDR1 and CDR2: LGHDT, YNNKEL (reference sequence). Trimming left V 0 bases short and J 2 bases short, with 10 bases between. CDR3 residues: CASSQDGGWTNEKLFF. The CDR3 DNA is TGTGCCAGCAGCCAAGATGGGGGTTGGACTAATGAAAAACTGTTTTTT.

The rearrangement uses TRBV11-3 and TRBJ1-5; D may be TRBD1 (5 bases). This CDR3 comprises 14 residues. Trimming took 5 bases from V and 6 from J, leaving 14 bases between them. The germline gives CDR1 SGHNT, CDR2 YENEEA. The CDR3 DNA reads as TGTGCCAGCAGCCACACAGGTGTTGGTCAGCCCCAGCATTTT. It codes for CASSHTGVGQPQHF.

This chain joins TRBV7-3 and TRBJ1-2; no clear D. Germline V gives CDR1 SGHTA, CDR2 FQGTGA. Deletions cut 6 bases from V and 4 bases from J, with 12 bases between. The CDR3 is made up of 13 amino acids. Written as DNA, the CDR3 is TGTGCCAGCAGAAGTTACAAGATCTATGGCTACACCTTC. This encodes CASRSYKIYGYTF.

Regarding this clonotype: Germline is not matched at one junction end, which may reflect a read error. This chain uses TRBV24-1 with TRBJ2-1; D is ambiguous. The CDR3 extends over 12 amino acids. Germline V lookup: CDR1 KGHDR, CDR2 SFDVKD. The CDR3 region is CATSLGDHEQLF. In DNA form, the CDR3 reads TGTGCCACCAGTCTAGGCGATCATGAGCAGCTCTTC.

The chain links TRBV7-2 to TRBJ2-5; maybe TRBD2 (5 bases). The CDR3 totals 13 residues. The ends were cut back, 5 bases at V and 2 bases at J, with 9 bases in the middle. Per the germline V gene, CDR1 is SGHTA and CDR2 is FQGNSA. The CDR3 region has the DNA TGTGCCAGCAGCACTAGTTATCAAGAGACCCAGTACTTC. Its protein is CASSTSYQETQYF.

The chain uses TRBV20-1 and TRBJ2-1; 10 positions match TRBD2. Trimming cost V 3 bases and J 6 bases; bases outside gene matches: 5. The germline V gene encodes CDR1 DFQATT and CDR2 SNEGSKA (reference sequence). The CDR3 has 14 residues. This CDR3 is CSASLSGRGNEQFF. DNA of the CDR3: TGCAGTGCTAGTCTCAGCGGGAGGGGCAATGAGCAGTTCTTC.

For this clonotype: No conserved phenylalanine or tryptophan is present at the end of the CDR3, so a read error is the likely explanation. The chain is built from TRBV4-1 and TRBJ2-1; D tentatively reads TRBD1 or TRBD2 (6 bases each). CDR3 size: 13 residues. Germline assignment: CDR1 MGHRA and CDR2 YSYEKL. Trimming removed 7 bases at V and 12 bases at J, with 19 bases between. For the CDR3, the DNA is TGCGCCAGCAAGAGGGGGGACGAAGGGGGGCAGTTCTCC. It encodes CASKRGDEGGQFS.

Many counts were recorded for this clonotype. This rearrangement joins TRBV24-1 to TRBJ1-5; possibly TRBD1 for D (6 bases). The CDR3 has 13 amino acids. The V and J ends lost 0 bases and 7 bases respectively, with 6 bases between them. CDR1 KGHDR and CDR2 SFDVKD come from the germline V gene. This CDR3 reads CATSDLRGQPQHF. The CDR3 DNA reads TGTGCCACCAGTGATTTGAGGGGGCAGCCCCAGCATTTT.

This clonotype has more than one count but fewer than ten. V usage is TRBV10-3 and J usage is TRBJ1-1; 7 bases line up with TRBD1. Germline lookup yields CDR1 ENHRY and CDR2 SYGVKD. Losses at the gene ends were 2 bases for V and 1 base for J; bases not matched to a gene: 7. The CDR3 runs 16 residues. The CDR3 spells CAISEEGQAPNTEAFF. The CDR3 bases are TGTGCCATCAGTGAGGAAGGACAGGCCCCGAACACTGAAGCTTTCTTT.

The J gene is TRBJ2-3, the V gene TRBV19; D ambiguous. This CDR3 is built from 16 residues. Germline V gene lookup returns CDR1 LNHDA and CDR2 SQIVND (reference sequence). V was cut by 2 bases and J by 0 bases, with 12 bases left in between. Here the CDR3 reads CASSIRVAASTDTQYF. In nucleotides, the CDR3 is TGTGCCAGTAGTATACGAGTCGCGGCTAGCACAGATACGCAGTATTTT.